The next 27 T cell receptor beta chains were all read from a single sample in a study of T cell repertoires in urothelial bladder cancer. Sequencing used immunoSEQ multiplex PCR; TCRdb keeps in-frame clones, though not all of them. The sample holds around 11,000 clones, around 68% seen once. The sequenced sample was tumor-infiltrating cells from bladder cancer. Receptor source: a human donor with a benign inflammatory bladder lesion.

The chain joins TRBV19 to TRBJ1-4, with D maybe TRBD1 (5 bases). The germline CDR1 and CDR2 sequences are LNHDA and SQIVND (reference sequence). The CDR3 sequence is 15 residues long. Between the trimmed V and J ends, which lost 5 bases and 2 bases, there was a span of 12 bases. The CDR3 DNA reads TGTGCCAGTAGTTCCTGGGACGCCACTAATGAAAAACTGTTTTTT. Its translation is CASSSWDATNEKLFF. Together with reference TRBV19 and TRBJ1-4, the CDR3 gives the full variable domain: DGGITQSPKYLFRKEGQNVTLSCEQNLNHDAMYWYRQDPGQGLRLIYYSQIVNDFQKGDIAEGYSVSREKKESFPLTVTSAQKNPTAFYLCASSSWDATNEKLFFGSGTQLSVL.

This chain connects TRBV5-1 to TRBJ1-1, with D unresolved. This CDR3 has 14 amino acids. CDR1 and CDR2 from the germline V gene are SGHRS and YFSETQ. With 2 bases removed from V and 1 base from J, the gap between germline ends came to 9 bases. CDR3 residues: CASSLTSGNTEAFF. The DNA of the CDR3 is TGCGCCAGCAGCTTAACAAGCGGGAACACTGAAGCTTTCTTT.

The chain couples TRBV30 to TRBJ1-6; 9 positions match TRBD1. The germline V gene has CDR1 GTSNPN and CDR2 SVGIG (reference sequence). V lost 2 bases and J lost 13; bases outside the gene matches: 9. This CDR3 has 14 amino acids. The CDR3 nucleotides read TGTGCCTGGAGTAGTAGAACAGGGGGCTCGCCCCTCCACTTT. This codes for CAWSSRTGGSPLHF.

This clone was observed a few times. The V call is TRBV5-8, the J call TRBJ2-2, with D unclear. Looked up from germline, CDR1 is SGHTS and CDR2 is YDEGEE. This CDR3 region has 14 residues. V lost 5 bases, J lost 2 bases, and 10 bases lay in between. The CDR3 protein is CASREGPNTGELFF. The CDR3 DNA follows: TGTGCCAGCAGGGAAGGACCCAACACCGGGGAGCTGTTTTTT.

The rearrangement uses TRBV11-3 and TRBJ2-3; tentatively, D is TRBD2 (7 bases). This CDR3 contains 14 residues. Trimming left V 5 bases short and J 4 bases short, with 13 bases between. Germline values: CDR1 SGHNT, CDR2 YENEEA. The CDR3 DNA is TGTGCCAGCAGCCATGGGGGGGCGTCAGATACGCAGTATTTT. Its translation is CASSHGGASDTQYF. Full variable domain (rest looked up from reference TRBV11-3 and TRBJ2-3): EAGVVQSPRYKIIEKKQPVAFWCNPISGHNTLYWYLQNLGQGPELLIRYENEEAVDDSQLPKDRFSAERLKGVDSTLKIQPAELGDSAVYLCASSHGGASDTQYFGPGTRLTVL.

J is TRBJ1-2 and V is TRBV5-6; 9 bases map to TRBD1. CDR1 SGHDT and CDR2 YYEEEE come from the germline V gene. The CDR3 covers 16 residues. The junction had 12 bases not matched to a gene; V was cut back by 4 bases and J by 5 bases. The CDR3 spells CASSHPRQGVWYGYTF. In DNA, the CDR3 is TGTGCCAGCAGCCACCCGAGACAGGGGGTTTGGTATGGCTACACCTTC.

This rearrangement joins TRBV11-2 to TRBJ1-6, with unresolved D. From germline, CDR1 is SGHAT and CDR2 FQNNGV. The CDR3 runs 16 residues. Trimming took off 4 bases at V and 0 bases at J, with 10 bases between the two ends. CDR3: CASSSVLSSYNSPLHF. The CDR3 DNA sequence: TGTGCCAGCAGCTCGGTGCTGAGCTCCTATAATTCACCCCTCCACTTT.

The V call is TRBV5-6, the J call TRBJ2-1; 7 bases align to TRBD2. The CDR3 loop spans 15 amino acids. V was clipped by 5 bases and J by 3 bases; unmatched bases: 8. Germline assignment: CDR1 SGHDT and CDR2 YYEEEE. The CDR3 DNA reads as TGTGCCAGCAGGAGTCGTCTAGCGGTCTACAATGAGCAGTTCTTC. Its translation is CASRSRLAVYNEQFF.

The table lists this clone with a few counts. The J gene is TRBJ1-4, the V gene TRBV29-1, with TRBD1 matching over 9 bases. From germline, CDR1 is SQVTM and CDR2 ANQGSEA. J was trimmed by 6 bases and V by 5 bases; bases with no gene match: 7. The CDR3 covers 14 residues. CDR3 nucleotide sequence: TGCAGCGTTCGAGGGGGACAGGGAGATGAAAAACTGTTTTTT. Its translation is CSVRGGQGDEKLFF.

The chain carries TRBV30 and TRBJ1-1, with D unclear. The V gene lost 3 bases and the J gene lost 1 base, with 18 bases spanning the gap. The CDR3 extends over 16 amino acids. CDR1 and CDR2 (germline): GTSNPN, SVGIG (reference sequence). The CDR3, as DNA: TGTGCCTGGAGCGGTCGGCCCCGGGCGCGGAACACTGAAGCTTTCTTT. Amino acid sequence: CAWSGRPRARNTEAFF.

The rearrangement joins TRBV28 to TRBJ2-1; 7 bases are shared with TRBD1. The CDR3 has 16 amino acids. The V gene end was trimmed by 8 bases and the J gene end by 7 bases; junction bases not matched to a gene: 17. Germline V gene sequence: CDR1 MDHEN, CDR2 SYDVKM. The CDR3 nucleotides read TGTGCCAGCCGGGTGGCGTCCTCCGGGACAGTTAATGAGCAGTTCTTC. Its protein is CASRVASSGTVNEQFF.

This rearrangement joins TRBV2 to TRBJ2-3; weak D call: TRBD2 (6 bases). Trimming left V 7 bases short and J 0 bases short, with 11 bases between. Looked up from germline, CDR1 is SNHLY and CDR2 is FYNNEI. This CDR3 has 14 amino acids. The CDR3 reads CASISGVSTDTQYF. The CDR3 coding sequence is TGTGCCAGCATCTCGGGGGTTAGCACAGATACGCAGTATTTT.

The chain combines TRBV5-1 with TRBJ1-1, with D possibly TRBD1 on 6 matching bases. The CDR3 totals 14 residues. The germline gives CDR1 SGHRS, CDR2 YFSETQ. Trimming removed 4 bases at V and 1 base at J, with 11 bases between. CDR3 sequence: CASSRGQTNTEAFF. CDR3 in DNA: TGCGCCAGCAGCCGTGGACAGACGAACACTGAAGCTTTCTTT.

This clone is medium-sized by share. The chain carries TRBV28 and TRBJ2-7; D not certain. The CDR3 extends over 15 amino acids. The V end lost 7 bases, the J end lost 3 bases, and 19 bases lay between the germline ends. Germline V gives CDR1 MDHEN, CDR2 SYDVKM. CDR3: CASTSLVVYNYEQYF. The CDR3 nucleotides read TGTGCCAGCACCTCTCTGGTAGTTTACAACTACGAGCAGTACTTC. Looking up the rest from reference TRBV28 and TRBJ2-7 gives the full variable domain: DVKVTQSSRYLVKRTGEKVFLECVQDMDHENMFWYRQDPGLGLRLIYFSYDVKMKEKGDIPEGYSVSREKKERFSLILESASTNQTSMYLCASTSLVVYNYEQYFGPGTRLTVT.

The CDR3: CASSLGGSGAYNEQFF. The CDR3 region has the DNA TGTGCCAGCAGCTTAGGTGGTAGCGGGGCGTACAATGAGCAGTTCTTC. The J gene is TRBJ2-1, the V gene TRBV13, with 8 bases identical to TRBD2. The CDR3 runs 16 residues. V shed 0 bases and J 4 bases; nucleotides not matched to a gene: 5. Germline CDR1 and CDR2: PRHDT and FYEKMQ (reference sequence).

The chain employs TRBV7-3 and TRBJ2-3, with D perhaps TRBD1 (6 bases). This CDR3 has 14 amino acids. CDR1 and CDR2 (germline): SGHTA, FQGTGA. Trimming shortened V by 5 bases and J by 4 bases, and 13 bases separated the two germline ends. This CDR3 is CASSQGTVADTQYF. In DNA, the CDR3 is TGTGCCAGCAGCCAGGGGACGGTCGCAGATACGCAGTATTTT.

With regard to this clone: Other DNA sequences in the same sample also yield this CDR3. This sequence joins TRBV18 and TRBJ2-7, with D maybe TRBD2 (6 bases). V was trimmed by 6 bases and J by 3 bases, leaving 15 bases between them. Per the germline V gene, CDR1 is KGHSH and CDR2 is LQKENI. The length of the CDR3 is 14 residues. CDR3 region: CASSPGVAYYEQYF. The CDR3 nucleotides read TGTGCCAGCTCTCCGGGGGTCGCCTACTACGAGCAGTACTTC. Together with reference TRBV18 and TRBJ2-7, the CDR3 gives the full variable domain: NAGVMQNPRHLVRRRGQEARLRCSPMKGHSHVYWYRQLPEEGLKFMVYLQKENIIDESGMPKERFSAEFPKEGPSILRIQQVVRGDSAAYFCASSPGVAYYEQYFGPGTRLTVT.

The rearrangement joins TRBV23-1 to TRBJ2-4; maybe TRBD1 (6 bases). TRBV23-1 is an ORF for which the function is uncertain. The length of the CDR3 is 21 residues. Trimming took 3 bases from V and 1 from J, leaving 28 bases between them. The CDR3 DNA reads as TGCGCCAGCAGTCACCATACGGACAGCGGCGACACCCCGTCGGCCAAAAACATTCAGTACTTC. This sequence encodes CASSHHTDSGDTPSAKNIQYF.

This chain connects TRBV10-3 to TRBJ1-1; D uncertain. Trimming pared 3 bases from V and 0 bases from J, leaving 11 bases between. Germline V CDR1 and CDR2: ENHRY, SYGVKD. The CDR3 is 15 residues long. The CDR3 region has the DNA TGTGCCATCAGTGACCCGGCAGGCATGAACACTGAAGCTTTCTTT. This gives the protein CAISDPAGMNTEAFF.

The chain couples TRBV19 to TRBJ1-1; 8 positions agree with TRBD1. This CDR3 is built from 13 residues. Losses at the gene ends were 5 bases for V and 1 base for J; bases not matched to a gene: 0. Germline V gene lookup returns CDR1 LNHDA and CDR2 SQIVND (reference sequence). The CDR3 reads CASSDRGNTEAFF. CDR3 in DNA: TGTGCCAGTAGTGACAGGGGGAACACTGAAGCTTTCTTT.

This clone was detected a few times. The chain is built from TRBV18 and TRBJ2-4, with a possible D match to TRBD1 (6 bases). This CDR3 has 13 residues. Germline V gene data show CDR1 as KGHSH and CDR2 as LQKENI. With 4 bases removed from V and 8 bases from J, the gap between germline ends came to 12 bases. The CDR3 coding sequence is TGTGCCAGCTCACGACAGGCAAGAGACATTCAGTACTTC. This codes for CASSRQARDIQYF.

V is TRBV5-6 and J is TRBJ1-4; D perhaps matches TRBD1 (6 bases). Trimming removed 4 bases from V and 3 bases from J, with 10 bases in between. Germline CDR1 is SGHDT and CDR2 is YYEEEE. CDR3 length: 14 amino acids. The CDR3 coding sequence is TGTGCCAGCAGCCTCGGGACACCTAATGAAAAACTGTTTTTT. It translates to CASSLGTPNEKLFF.

CDR3 sequence: CASSLIRQGGLGYTF. In DNA, the CDR3 is TGTGCCAGCAGCCTTATCAGGCAGGGGGGCCTAGGCTACACCTTC. The chain couples TRBV7-8 to TRBJ1-2; 7 bases align to TRBD1. The V gene's germline CDR1 is SGHVS and CDR2 FQNEAQ. The CDR3 length is 15 residues. V trimming: 5 bases; J trimming: 8 bases; junction bases outside the gene matches: 14.

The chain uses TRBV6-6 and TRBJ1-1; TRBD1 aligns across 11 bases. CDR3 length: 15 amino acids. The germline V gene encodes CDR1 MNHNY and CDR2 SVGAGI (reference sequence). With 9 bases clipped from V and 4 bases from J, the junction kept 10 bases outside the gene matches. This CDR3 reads CARGPGQGGSTEAFF. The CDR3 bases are TGTGCCAGGGGCCCGGGACAGGGGGGAAGCACTGAAGCTTTCTTT.

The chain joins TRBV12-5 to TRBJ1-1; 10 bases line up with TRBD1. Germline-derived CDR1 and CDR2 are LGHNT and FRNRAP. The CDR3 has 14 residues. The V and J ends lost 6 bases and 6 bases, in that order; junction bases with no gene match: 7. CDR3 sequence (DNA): TGTGCTAGTGGGCGCGGGACAGGGGTAGCTGAAGCTTTCTTT. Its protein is CASGRGTGVAEAFF.

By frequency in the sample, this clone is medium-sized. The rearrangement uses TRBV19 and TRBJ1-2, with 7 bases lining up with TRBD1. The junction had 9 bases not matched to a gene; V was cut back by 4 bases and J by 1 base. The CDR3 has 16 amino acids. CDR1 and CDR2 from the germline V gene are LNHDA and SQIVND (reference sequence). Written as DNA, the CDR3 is TGTGCCAGTAGTACACAGTCGGACAGGAGTAACTATGGCTACACCTTC. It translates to CASSTQSDRSNYGYTF.

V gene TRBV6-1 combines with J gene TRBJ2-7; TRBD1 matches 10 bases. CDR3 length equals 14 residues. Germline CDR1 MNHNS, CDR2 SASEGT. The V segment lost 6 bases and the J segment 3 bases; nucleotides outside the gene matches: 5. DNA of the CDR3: TGTGCCAGCAGACGCGACAGGGGGCTCTACGAGCAGTACTTC. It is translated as CASRRDRGLYEQYF.